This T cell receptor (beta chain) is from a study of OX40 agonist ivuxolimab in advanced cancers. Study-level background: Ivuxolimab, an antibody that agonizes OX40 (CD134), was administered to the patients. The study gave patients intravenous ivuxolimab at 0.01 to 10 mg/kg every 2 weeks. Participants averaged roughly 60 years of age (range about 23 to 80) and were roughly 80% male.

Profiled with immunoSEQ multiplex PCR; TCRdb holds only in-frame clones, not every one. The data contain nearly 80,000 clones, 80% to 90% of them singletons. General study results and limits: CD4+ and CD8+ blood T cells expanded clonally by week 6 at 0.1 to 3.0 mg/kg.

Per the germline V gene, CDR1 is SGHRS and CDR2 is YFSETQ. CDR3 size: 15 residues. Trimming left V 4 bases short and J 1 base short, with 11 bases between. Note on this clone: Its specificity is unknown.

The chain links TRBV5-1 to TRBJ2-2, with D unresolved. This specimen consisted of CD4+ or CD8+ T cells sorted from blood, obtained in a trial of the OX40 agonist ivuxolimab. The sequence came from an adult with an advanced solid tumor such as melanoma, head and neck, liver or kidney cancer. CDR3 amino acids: CASSPIQKNTGELFF. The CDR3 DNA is TGCGCCAGCAGCCCTATCCAGAAGAACACCGGGGAGCTGTTTTTT.